This TCR beta chain emerged from a study of blood T cell repertoires in COVID-19. Overall study: Specimens from acute and convalescent COVID-19 originated in the United States, Italy and Spain.

The CDR3 covers 14 residues. Germline CDR1 KGHSY, CDR2 FQNENV. The germline V and J ends were trimmed by 1 base and 6 bases, with 12 bases remaining between them. Using immunoSEQ multiplex PCR, the repertoire was profiled, and TCRdb retains in-frame clones only, with some absent. The sample yields around 430,000 clones, approximately 87% seen once. All enrollees were about 18 to 95 years old and from about 24 US areas. Categorization into cohorts depended on clinical history that participants reported. Recovered Cohort 3 donors showed two negative PCRs, clearance, or symptom resolution. The source material was PBMCs or T cells enriched from blood (not recorded which). The chain joins TRBV16 to TRBJ1-1; weak D call: TRBD1 (6 bases). The sequence was obtained from a woman aged 45-65 years who had recovered from COVID-19. The chain's CDR3 is CASSQFTGSAEAFF. The CDR3 coding sequence is TGTGCCAGCAGCCAATTTACAGGGAGCGCTGAAGCTTTCTTT.